This T cell receptor beta chain was recorded in a study of T cell repertoires in cytomegalovirus infection. Findings and caveats of the study: CMV-specific HLA-C-restricted TCR beta clonotypes dominated the ex vivo response.

MiXCR, applied by TCRdb to the reads, yields one record per CDR3 protein. Here the sample spans approximately 490,000 distinct CDR3 sequences, about 11% being singletons. The CDR3 consists of 12 residues. The V gene's germline CDR1 is SEHNR and CDR2 FQNEAQ (reference sequence). In this sample, this clonotype turned up many times. Its antigen is unidentified. Relative to the germline gene, one junction end is altered; a read error may explain this. This clonotype was sampled from a human donor in good health (CMV status not recorded). Some clones in this sample may be carry-over from other donors' samples. The sequencing sample was made of PBMCs. The rearrangement joins TRBV7-9 to TRBJ1-1; D is perhaps TRBD1 (5 bases). The CDR3 protein is CSTRQGNTEAFF. As DNA, the CDR3 is TGCTCCACCCGGCAGGGCAACACTGAAGCTTTCTTT.